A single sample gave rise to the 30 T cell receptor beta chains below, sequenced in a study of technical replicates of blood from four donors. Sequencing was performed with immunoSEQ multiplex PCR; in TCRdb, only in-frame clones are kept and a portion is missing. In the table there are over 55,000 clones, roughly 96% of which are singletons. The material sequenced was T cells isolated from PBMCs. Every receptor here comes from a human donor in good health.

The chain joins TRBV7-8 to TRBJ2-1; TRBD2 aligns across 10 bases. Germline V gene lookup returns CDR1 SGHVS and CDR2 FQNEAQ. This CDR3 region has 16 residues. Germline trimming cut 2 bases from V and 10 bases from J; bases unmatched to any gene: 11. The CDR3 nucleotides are TGTGCCAGCAGCTTAAAATGGCCTAGCGGGAGCGGCGAGCAGTTCTTC. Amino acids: CASSLKWPSGSGEQFF.

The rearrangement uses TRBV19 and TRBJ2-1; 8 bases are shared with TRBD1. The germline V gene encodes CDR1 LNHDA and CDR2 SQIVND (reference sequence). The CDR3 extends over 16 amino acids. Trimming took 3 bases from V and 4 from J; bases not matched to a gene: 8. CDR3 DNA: TGTGCCAGTAGTATCATCTTTGGACAGGGATACAATGAGCAGTTCTTC. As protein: CASSIIFGQGYNEQFF. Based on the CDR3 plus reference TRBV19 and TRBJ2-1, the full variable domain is DGGITQSPKYLFRKEGQNVTLSCEQNLNHDAMYWYRQDPGQGLRLIYYSQIVNDFQKGDIAEGYSVSREKKESFPLTVTSAQKNPTAFYLCASSIIFGQGYNEQFFGPGTRLTVL.

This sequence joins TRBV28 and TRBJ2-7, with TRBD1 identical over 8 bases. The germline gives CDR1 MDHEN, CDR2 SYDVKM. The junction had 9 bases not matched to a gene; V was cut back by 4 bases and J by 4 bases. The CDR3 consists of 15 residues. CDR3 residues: CASSSPTTGGYEQYF. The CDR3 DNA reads TGTGCCAGCAGTTCTCCCACAACAGGGGGGTACGAGCAGTACTTC.

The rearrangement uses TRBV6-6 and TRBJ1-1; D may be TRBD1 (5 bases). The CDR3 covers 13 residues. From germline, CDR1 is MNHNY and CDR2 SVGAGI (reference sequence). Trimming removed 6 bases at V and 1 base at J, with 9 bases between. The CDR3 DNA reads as TGTGCCAGCAGGCGACAGAGGAACACTGAAGCTTTCTTT. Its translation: CASRRQRNTEAFF.

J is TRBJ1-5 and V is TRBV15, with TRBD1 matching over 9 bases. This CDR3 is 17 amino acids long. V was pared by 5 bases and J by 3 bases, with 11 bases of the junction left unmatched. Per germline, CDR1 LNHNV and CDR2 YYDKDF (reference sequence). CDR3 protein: CATSQGQGRPHNQPQHF. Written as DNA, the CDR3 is TGTGCCACCAGCCAGGGACAGGGACGACCGCACAATCAGCCCCAGCATTTT. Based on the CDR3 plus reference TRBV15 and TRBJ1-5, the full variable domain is DAMVIQNPRYQVTQFGKPVTLSCSQTLNHNVMYWYQQKSSQAPKLLFHYYDKDFNNEADTPDNFQSRRPNTSFCFLDIRSPGLGDTAMYLCATSQGQGRPHNQPQHFGDGTRLSIL.

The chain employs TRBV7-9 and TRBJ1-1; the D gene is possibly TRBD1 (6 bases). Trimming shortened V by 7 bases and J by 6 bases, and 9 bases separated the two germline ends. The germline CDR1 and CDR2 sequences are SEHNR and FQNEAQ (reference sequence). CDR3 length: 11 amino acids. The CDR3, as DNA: TGTGCCAGCACCTCAGGGGCTGAAGCTTTCTTT. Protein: CASTSGAEAFF. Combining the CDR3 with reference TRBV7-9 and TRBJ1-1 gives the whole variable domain DTGVSQNPRHKITKRGQNVTFRCDPISEHNRLYWYRQTLGQGPEFLTYFQNEAQLEKSRLLSDRFSAERPKGSFSTLEIQRTEQGDSAMYLCASTSGAEAFFGQGTRLTVV.

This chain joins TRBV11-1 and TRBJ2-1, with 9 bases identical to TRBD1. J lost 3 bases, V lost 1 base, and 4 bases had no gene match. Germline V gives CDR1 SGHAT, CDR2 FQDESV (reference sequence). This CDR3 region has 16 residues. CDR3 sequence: CASSLDGTGNYNEQFF. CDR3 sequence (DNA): TGTGCCAGCAGCTTAGACGGGACAGGGAACTACAATGAGCAGTTCTTC.

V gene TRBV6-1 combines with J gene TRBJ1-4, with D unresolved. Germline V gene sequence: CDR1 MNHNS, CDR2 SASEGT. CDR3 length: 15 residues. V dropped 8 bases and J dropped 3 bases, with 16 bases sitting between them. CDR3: CASGLPGWANEKLFF. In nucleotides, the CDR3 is TGTGCCAGCGGACTGCCTGGATGGGCTAATGAAAAACTGTTTTTT.

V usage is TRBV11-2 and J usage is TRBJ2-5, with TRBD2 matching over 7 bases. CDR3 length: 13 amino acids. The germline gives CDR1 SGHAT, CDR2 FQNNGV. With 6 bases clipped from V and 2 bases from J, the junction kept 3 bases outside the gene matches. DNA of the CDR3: TGTGCCAGCAGGGGGGGGGTGCAAGAGACCCAGTACTTC. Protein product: CASRGGVQETQYF.

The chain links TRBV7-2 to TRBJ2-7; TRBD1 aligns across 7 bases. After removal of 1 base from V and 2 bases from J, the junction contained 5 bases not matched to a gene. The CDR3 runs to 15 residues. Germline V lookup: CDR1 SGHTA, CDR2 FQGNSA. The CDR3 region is CASSLDPGQPYEQYF. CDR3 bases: TGTGCCAGCAGCTTAGATCCGGGACAGCCCTACGAGCAGTACTTC.

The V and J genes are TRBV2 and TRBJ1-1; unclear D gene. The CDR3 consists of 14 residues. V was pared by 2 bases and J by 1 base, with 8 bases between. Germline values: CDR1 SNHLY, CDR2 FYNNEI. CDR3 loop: CASSEYGSNTEAFF. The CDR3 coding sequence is TGTGCCAGCAGTGAATACGGGTCGAACACTGAAGCTTTCTTT.

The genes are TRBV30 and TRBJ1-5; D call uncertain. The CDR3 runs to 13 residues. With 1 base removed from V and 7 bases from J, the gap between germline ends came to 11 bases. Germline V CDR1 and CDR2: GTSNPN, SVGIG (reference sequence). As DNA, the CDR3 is TGTGCCTGGAGTGAAGACCCGCGGCAGCCCCAGCATTTT. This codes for CAWSEDPRQPQHF. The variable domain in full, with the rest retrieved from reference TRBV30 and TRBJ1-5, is SQTIHQWPATLVQPVGSPLSLECTVEGTSNPNLYWYRQAAGRGLQLLFYSVGIGQISSEVPQNLSASRPQDRQFILSSKKLLLSDSGFYLCAWSEDPRQPQHFGDGTRLSIL.

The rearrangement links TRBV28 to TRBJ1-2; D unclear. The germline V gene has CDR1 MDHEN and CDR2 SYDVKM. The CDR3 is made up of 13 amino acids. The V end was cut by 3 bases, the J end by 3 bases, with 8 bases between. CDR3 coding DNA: TGTGCCAGCAGTTTCTACAGACACTATGGCTACACCTTC. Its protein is CASSFYRHYGYTF.

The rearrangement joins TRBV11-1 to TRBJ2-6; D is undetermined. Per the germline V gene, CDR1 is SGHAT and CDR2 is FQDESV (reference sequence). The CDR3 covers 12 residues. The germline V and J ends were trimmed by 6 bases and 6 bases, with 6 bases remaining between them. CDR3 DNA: TGTGCCAGCAGTCCCGTGGCCAACGTCCTGACTTTC. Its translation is CASSPVANVLTF.

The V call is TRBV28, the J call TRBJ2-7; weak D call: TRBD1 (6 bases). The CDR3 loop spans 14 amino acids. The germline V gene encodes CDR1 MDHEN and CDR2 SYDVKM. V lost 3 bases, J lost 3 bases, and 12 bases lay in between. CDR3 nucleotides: TGTGCCAGCAGTTTCCTAGGCAGGGGCTACGAGCAGTACTTC. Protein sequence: CASSFLGRGYEQYF.

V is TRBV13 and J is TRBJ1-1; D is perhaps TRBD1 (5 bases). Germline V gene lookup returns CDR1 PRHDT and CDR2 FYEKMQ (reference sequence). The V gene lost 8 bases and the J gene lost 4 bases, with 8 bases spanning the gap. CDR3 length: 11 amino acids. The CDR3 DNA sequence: TGTGCCAGCGTCGGGGGCACTGAAGCTTTCTTT. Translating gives CASVGGTEAFF.

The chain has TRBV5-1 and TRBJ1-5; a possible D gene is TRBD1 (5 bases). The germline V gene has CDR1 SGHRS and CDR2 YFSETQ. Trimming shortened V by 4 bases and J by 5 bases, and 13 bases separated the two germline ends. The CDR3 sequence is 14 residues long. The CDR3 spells CASSTGTGDQPQHF. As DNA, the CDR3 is TGCGCCAGCAGCACCGGGACGGGGGATCAGCCCCAGCATTTT. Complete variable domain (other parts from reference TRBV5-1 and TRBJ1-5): KAGVTQTPRYLIKTRGQQVTLSCSPISGHRSVSWYQQTPGQGLQFLFEYFSETQRNKGNFPGRFSGRQFSNSRSEMNVSTLELGDSALYLCASSTGTGDQPQHFGDGTRLSIL.

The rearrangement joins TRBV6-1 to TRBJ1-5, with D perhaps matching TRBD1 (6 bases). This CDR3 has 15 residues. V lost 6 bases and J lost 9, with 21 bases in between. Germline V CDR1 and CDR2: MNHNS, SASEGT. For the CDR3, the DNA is TGTGCCAGCAGGGAATGGGACACCGCGACGTGGCCCCAGCATTTT. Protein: CASREWDTATWPQHF.

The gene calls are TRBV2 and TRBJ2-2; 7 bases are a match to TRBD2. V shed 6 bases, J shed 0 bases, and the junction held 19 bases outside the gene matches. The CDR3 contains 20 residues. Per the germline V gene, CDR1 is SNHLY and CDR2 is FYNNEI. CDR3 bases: TGTGCCAGCAGGGGCGGACTAGGGAGACCAGGAGAAGCGAACACCGGGGAGCTGTTTTTT. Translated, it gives CASRGGLGRPGEANTGELFF.

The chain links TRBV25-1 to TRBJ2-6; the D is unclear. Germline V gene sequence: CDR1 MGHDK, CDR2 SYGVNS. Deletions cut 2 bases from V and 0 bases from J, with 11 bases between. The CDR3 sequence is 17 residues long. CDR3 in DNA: TGTGCCAGCAGTGAAATAGCAAGGAGCTCTGGGGCCAACGTCCTGACTTTC. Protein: CASSEIARSSGANVLTF. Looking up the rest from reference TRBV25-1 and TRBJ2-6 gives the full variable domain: EADIYQTPRYLVIGTGKKITLECSQTMGHDKMYWYQQDPGMELHLIHYSYGVNSTEKGDLSSESTVSRIRTEHFPLTLESARPSHTSQYLCASSEIARSSGANVLTFGAGSRLTVL.

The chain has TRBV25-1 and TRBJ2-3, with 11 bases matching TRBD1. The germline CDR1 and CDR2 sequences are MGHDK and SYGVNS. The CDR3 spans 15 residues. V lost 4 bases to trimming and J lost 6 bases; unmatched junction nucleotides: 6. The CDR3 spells CASSGTGGAGDTQYF. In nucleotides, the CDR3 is TGTGCCAGCAGTGGGACAGGGGGCGCAGGGGATACGCAGTATTTT.

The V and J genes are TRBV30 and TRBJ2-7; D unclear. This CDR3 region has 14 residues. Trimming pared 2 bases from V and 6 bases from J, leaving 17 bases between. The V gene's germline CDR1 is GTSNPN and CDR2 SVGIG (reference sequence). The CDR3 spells CAWSSNYRSSEQYF. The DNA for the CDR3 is TGTGCCTGGAGTTCCAATTATCGATCGAGCGAGCAGTACTTC.

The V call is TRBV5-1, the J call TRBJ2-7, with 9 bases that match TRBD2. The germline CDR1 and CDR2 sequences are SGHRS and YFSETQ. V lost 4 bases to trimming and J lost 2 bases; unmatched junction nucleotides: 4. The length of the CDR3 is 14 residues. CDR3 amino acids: CASSPSSGTYEQYF. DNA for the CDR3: TGCGCCAGCAGCCCCTCTAGCGGGACCTACGAGCAGTACTTC.

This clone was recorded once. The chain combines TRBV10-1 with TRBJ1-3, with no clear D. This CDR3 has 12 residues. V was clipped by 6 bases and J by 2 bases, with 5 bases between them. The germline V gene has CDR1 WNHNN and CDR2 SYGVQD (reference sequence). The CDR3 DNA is TGCGCCAGCAGCCAAACTGGAAACACCATATATTTT. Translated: CASSQTGNTIYF.

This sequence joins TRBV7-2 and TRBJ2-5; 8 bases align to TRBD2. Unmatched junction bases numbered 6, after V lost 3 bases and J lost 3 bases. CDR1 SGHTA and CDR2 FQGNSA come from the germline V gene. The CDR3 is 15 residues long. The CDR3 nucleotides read TGTGCCAGCAGCTTTTACGGACTAGCAGAAGAGACCCAGTACTTC. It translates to CASSFYGLAEETQYF.

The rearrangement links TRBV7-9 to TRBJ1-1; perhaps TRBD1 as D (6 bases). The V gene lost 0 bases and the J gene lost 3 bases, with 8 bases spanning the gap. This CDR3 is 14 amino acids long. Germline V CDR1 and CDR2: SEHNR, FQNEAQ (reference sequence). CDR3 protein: CASSLAGADTEAFF. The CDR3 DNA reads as TGTGCCAGCAGCTTAGCGGGGGCGGACACTGAAGCTTTCTTT.

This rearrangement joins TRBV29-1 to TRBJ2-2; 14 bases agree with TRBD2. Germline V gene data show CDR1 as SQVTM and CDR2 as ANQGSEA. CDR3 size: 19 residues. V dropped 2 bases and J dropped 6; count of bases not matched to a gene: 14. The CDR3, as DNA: TGCAGCGTTGAATTTCCCGAGACTAGCGGGAGGGCCAAAGCCGGGGAGCTGTTTTTT. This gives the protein CSVEFPETSGRAKAGELFF.

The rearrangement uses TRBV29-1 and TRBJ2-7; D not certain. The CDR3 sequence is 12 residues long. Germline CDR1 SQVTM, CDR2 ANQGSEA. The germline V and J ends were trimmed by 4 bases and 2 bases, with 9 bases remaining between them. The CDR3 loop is CSVVGETYEQYF. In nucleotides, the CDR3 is TGCAGCGTTGTAGGAGAGACCTACGAGCAGTACTTC.

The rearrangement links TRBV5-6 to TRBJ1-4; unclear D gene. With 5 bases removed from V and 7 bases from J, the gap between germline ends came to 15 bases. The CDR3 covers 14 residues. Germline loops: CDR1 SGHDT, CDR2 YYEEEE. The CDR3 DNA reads TGTGCCAGCAGTTACTCATTTTCGCGTGAAAAACTGTTTTTT. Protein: CASSYSFSREKLFF.

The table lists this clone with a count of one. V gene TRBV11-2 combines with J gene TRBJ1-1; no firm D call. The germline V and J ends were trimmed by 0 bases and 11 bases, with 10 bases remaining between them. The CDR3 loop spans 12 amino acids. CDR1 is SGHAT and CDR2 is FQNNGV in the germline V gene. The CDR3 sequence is CASSLDFSKAFF. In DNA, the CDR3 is TGTGCCAGCAGCTTAGATTTTAGTAAGGCTTTCTTT.